A selection of T cell receptor beta chains follows, all from one sample in a study of cytomegalovirus exposure and HLA in healthy donors. The repertoire was sequenced with immunoSEQ multiplex PCR; TCRdb's copy has only in-frame clones and lacks some. The table lists approximately 120,000 clones, approximately 69% of them singletons. The specimen was PBMCs. The receptors were sampled from a man aged 40-49 years in good health and CMV-seropositive. The CDR3 runs from the conserved cysteine through the conserved F or W. The D gene is left open where the match is weak. Only part of the rows carry a size: once, few, many, or a class if the clone is expanded.

>-|TRBJ1-1|-|TRBV6-1
TGTGCCAGCAGTGAATCGCAGGGAAGGATGAACACTGAAGCTTTCTTT
CASSESQGRMNTEAFF
>-|TRBJ2-2|TRBD1|TRBV30
TGTGCCTGGTCGGCAGGGGGCCAGACCGGGGAGCTGTTTTTT
CAWSAGGQTGELFF
>-|TRBJ2-1|TRBD2|TRBV7-2
TGTGCCAGCAGCTTAGAGGCTAGCGGGAGTACCTACAATGAGCAGTTCTTC
CASSLEASGSTYNEQFF
>-|TRBJ2-1|TRBD2|TRBV7-9
TGTGCCAGCAGCAAAGGGACTAGCGGATACAATGAGCAGTTCTTC
CASSKGTSGYNEQFF
>-|TRBJ2-7|TRBD2|TRBV2
TGTGCCAGAAGAGTCCTAGCGGGGACCTACGAGCAGTACTTC
CARRVLAGTYEQYF
>-|TRBJ2-7|-|TRBV7-8
TGTGCCAGCAGCCCCCCGACAGGGCGGGGGGTGGGCGTCGAGCAGTACTTC
CASSPPTGRGVGVEQYF
>once|TRBJ2-3|TRBD1|TRBV4-2
TGTGCCAGCAGCCGGGTGGGACAGGGGTCGGGGGATACGCAGTATTTT
CASSRVGQGSGDTQYF
>-|TRBJ1-1|-|TRBV25-1
TGTGCCAGCAGTCAGGGGAGTGGAGAAGCTTTCTTT
CASSQGSGEAFF
>-|TRBJ1-1|-|TRBV27
TGTGCCAGCAGCCCCAATGCGGGGGGGCTGAACACTGAAGCTTTCTTT
CASSPNAGGLNTEAFF
>few|TRBJ2-7|-|TRBV7-2
TGTGCCAGCAGCTCTGGACTCTACGAGCAGTACTTC
CASSSGLYEQYF
>-|TRBJ2-2|-|TRBV6-1
TGTGCCACCCCCTCCCTGAACACCGGGGAGCTGTTTTTT
CATPSLNTGELFF
>-|TRBJ1-2|TRBD1|TRBV5-4
TGTGCCAGCAGCTTGGGGATGGGACAGAATTATGGCTACACCTTC
CASSLGMGQNYGYTF
>-|TRBJ2-1|TRBD2|TRBV14
TGTGCCAGCAGCAGTTTTAGCGGGAGTAGCAATGAGCAGTTCTTC
CASSSFSGSSNEQFF
>-|TRBJ2-7|TRBD2|TRBV29-1
TGCAGCGTTACTTCTAGCGGCAACTACGAGCAGTACTTC
CSVTSSGNYEQYF
>-|TRBJ1-2|TRBD1|TRBV19
TGTGCCAGTATTTCCGGGACAGGGGGTTTCGACTATGGCTACACCTTC
CASISGTGGFDYGYTF
>-|TRBJ1-6|-|TRBV4-1
TGCGCCAGCAGCCAAACGGGGAATTCACCCCTCCACTTT
CASSQTGNSPLHF
>once|TRBJ2-7|-|TRBV7-2
TGTGCCAGCAGCTTCATCCGCGCAGGGTTAATTCCCCTCTACGAGCAGTACTTC
CASSFIRAGLIPLYEQYF
>-|TRBJ2-7|TRBD2|TRBV7-2
TGTGCCAGCAGACAACTCAGCGGGAGTGGCGAGCAGTACTTC
CASRQLSGSGEQYF
>-|TRBJ2-2|TRBD2|TRBV19
TGTGCCAGTAGTGTGACTAGCGGAAACACCGGGGAGCTGTTTTTT
CASSVTSGNTGELFF
>-|TRBJ1-1|-|TRBV2
TGTGCCAGCAGTGTGGCAACGATCAGGAACACTGAAGCTTTCTTT
CASSVATIRNTEAFF
>-|TRBJ2-2|TRBD2|TRBV6-1
TGTGCCAGCAGTGAACTAGCGGGGAACACCGGGGAGCTGTTTTTT
CASSELAGNTGELFF
>-|TRBJ2-1|TRBD2|TRBV9
TGTGCCAGCAGCGTAGGCTTGGGGCTAGCGGGAGGGGGTGAGCAGTTCTTC
CASSVGLGLAGGGEQFF
>-|TRBJ1-1|-|TRBV6-6
TGTGCCAGCAGCCGCGGGGTCACTGAAGCTTTCTTT
CASSRGVTEAFF
>-|TRBJ1-5|-|TRBV7-6
TGTGCCAGCAGCTTAACAGTCACACAGCCCCAGCATTTT
CASSLTVTQPQHF
>-|TRBJ1-2|TRBD1|TRBV9
TGTGCCAGCAGCGGACGGACAGGGCCTGGCGGCTACACCTTC
CASSGRTGPGGYTF
>-|TRBJ2-3|TRBD1|TRBV15
TGTGCCACCAGCAGAGTCACAGGGGGAACAGATACGCAGTATTTT
CATSRVTGGTDTQYF
>-|TRBJ2-1|TRBD2|TRBV5-1
TGCGCCAGCAGCCCGAGACTAGCGGGAGGGAATGAGCAGTTCTTC
CASSPRLAGGNEQFF
>-|TRBJ1-2|-|TRBV15
TGTGCCACCAGCAGAGGGGGGGTTGGGGGAGGCTACACCTTC
CATSRGGVGGGYTF
>few|TRBJ2-5|TRBD2|TRBV5-1
TGCGCCAGCGCCCAACAGACTAGCGGGAGTCAAGAGACCCAGTACTTC
CASAQQTSGSQETQYF
>-|TRBJ1-1|-|TRBV9
TGTGCCAGCAGCGTAGCTAGCGGGTGGGGATCTGAAGCTTTCTTT
CASSVASGWGSEAFF
>-|TRBJ2-7|-|TRBV5-1
TGCGCCAGCAGCTTGGTTGGGGCCAACTACGAGCAGTACTTC
CASSLVGANYEQYF
>-|TRBJ2-1|TRBD2|TRBV5-1
TGCGCCAGCAGCTTTGTGGGAGGGCCCGACAATGAGCAGTTCTTC
CASSFVGGPDNEQFF
>-|TRBJ1-1|-|TRBV7-9
TGTGCCAGCAGCTTAGGATTTGTGGGTCGGGGCACTGAAGCTTTCTTT
CASSLGFVGRGTEAFF
>few|TRBJ2-3|-|TRBV7-6
TGTGCCAGCAGCTCATCTCCCAGGACAGATACGCAGTATTTT
CASSSSPRTDTQYF
>-|TRBJ1-2|-|TRBV7-6
TGTGCCAGCAGCCCCCGGCGAGGGAACGGCTACACCTTC
CASSPRRGNGYTF
>few|TRBJ1-2|TRBD1|TRBV6-1
TGTGCCAGCGAGGGACAGTTCTCCTATGGCTACACCTTC
CASEGQFSYGYTF
>-|TRBJ2-3|-|TRBV9
TGTGCCAGCAGCGTAGGAGGTTTGGCAGATACGCAGTATTTT
CASSVGGLADTQYF
>once|TRBJ2-5|-|TRBV6-5
TGTGCCAGCAGCAGACAGCAGTCGGGGACCCAGTACTTC
CASSRQQSGTQYF
>-|TRBJ2-5|TRBD2|TRBV27
TGTGCCAGCAGTCGCCGGGGGGGGGAAGAGACCCAGTACTTC
CASSRRGGEETQYF
>-|TRBJ2-2|-|TRBV30
TGTGCCTGGAGGGCGGGGGGGGAGCTGTTTTTT
CAWRAGGELFF
>-|TRBJ2-5|TRBD1|TRBV28
TGTGCCAGCAGTTTTAACAGGGGGCCTGAGACCCAGTACTTC
CASSFNRGPETQYF
>-|TRBJ1-2|TRBD1|TRBV19
TGTGCCAGTAGGGGCCTCAGGGGGCAAAACTATGGCTACACCTTC
CASRGLRGQNYGYTF
>-|TRBJ2-6|-|TRBV25-1
TGTGCCACCCACAGGCCTGGGGCCAACGTCCTGACTTTC
CATHRPGANVLTF
>-|TRBJ1-5|-|TRBV6-1
TGTGCCAGCACCCCCGAGGGTAGCAATCAGCCCCAGCATTTT
CASTPEGSNQPQHF
>-|TRBJ2-2|-|TRBV10-2
TGCGCCAGCAGGGATCCCAGGGCTTACACCGGGGAGCTGTTTTTT
CASRDPRAYTGELFF
>-|TRBJ2-2|-|TRBV7-2
TGTGCCAGCAAGAGCGGTCCCTTAACCGGGGAGCTGTTTTTT
CASKSGPLTGELFF
>once|TRBJ2-1|-|TRBV7-8
TGTGCCAGCAGCCAACGAGAGGTTCTCTACAATGAGCAGTTCTTC
CASSQREVLYNEQFF
>-|TRBJ2-2|TRBD2|TRBV11-3
TGTGCCAGCAGCTTAGGGGGAGGGATGAACACCGGGGAGCTGTTTTTT
CASSLGGGMNTGELFF
>few|TRBJ1-1|-|TRBV29-1
TGCAGCGTTGACAGGGGAAATACTGAAGCTTTCTTT
CSVDRGNTEAFF
>-|TRBJ2-7|TRBD2|TRBV14
TGTGCCAGCAGCCAGGGACTAGCGGGTGTCCCCCACGAGCAGTACTTC
CASSQGLAGVPHEQYF
>-|TRBJ1-6|-|TRBV11-2
TGTGCCAGCAGCCAGGATGGCAGCTCCTATAATTCACCCCTCCACTTT
CASSQDGSSYNSPLHF
>-|TRBJ1-1|TRBD1|TRBV27
TGTGCCAGCAGTTTGTTAGGGGGCGCAAGGGACACTGAAGCTTTCTTT
CASSLLGGARDTEAFF
>-|TRBJ2-3|-|TRBV27
TGTGCCAGCGGTTTCCCGCGGGTAGATACGCAGTATTTT
CASGFPRVDTQYF
>-|TRBJ1-3|TRBD1|TRBV4-1
TGCGCCAGCAGCCAAGGGGGACAGGGAGGTACCGGGCTATATTTT
CASSQGGQGGTGLYF
>-|TRBJ2-3|TRBD2|TRBV7-8
TGTGCCAGCAGCTTGGGGACTAGCGGGGGTTTAGATACGCAGTATTTT
CASSLGTSGGLDTQYF
>few|TRBJ1-3|-|TRBV5-4
TGTGCCAGCAGCCCAGAGGGAATTAGCGGAAACACCATATATTTT
CASSPEGISGNTIYF
>-|TRBJ2-5|TRBD2|TRBV7-3
TGTGCCAGCAGCTTAGCGGGAGGGCCCCCAGAGACCCAGTACTTC
CASSLAGGPPETQYF
>-|TRBJ1-1|TRBD1|TRBV25-1
TGTGCCAGCAGCGGGAGGGGGCGCGGGCATGAAGCTTTCTTT
CASSGRGRGHEAFF